This T cell receptor beta chain was sequenced for a study of control samples from healthy donors and cancer patients. V lost 2 bases and J 5 bases, leaving 12 bases between the germline ends. Germline assignment: CDR1 SGHTA and CDR2 FQGNSA. There are 14 residues in the CDR3. Sequenced by immunoSEQ multiplex PCR; TCRdb stores in-frame clones only, minus some. The profile shows roughly 170,000 clones, approximately 94% of them singletons. This receptor was obtained from a woman in her late teens or twenties in good health. Sequenced: blood. This chain uses TRBV7-2 with TRBJ1-2, with D unresolved. The CDR3 DNA reads as TGTGCCAGCAGCTTAACGTCGGGGTTGTATGGCTACACCTTC. This encodes CASSLTSGLYGYTF.